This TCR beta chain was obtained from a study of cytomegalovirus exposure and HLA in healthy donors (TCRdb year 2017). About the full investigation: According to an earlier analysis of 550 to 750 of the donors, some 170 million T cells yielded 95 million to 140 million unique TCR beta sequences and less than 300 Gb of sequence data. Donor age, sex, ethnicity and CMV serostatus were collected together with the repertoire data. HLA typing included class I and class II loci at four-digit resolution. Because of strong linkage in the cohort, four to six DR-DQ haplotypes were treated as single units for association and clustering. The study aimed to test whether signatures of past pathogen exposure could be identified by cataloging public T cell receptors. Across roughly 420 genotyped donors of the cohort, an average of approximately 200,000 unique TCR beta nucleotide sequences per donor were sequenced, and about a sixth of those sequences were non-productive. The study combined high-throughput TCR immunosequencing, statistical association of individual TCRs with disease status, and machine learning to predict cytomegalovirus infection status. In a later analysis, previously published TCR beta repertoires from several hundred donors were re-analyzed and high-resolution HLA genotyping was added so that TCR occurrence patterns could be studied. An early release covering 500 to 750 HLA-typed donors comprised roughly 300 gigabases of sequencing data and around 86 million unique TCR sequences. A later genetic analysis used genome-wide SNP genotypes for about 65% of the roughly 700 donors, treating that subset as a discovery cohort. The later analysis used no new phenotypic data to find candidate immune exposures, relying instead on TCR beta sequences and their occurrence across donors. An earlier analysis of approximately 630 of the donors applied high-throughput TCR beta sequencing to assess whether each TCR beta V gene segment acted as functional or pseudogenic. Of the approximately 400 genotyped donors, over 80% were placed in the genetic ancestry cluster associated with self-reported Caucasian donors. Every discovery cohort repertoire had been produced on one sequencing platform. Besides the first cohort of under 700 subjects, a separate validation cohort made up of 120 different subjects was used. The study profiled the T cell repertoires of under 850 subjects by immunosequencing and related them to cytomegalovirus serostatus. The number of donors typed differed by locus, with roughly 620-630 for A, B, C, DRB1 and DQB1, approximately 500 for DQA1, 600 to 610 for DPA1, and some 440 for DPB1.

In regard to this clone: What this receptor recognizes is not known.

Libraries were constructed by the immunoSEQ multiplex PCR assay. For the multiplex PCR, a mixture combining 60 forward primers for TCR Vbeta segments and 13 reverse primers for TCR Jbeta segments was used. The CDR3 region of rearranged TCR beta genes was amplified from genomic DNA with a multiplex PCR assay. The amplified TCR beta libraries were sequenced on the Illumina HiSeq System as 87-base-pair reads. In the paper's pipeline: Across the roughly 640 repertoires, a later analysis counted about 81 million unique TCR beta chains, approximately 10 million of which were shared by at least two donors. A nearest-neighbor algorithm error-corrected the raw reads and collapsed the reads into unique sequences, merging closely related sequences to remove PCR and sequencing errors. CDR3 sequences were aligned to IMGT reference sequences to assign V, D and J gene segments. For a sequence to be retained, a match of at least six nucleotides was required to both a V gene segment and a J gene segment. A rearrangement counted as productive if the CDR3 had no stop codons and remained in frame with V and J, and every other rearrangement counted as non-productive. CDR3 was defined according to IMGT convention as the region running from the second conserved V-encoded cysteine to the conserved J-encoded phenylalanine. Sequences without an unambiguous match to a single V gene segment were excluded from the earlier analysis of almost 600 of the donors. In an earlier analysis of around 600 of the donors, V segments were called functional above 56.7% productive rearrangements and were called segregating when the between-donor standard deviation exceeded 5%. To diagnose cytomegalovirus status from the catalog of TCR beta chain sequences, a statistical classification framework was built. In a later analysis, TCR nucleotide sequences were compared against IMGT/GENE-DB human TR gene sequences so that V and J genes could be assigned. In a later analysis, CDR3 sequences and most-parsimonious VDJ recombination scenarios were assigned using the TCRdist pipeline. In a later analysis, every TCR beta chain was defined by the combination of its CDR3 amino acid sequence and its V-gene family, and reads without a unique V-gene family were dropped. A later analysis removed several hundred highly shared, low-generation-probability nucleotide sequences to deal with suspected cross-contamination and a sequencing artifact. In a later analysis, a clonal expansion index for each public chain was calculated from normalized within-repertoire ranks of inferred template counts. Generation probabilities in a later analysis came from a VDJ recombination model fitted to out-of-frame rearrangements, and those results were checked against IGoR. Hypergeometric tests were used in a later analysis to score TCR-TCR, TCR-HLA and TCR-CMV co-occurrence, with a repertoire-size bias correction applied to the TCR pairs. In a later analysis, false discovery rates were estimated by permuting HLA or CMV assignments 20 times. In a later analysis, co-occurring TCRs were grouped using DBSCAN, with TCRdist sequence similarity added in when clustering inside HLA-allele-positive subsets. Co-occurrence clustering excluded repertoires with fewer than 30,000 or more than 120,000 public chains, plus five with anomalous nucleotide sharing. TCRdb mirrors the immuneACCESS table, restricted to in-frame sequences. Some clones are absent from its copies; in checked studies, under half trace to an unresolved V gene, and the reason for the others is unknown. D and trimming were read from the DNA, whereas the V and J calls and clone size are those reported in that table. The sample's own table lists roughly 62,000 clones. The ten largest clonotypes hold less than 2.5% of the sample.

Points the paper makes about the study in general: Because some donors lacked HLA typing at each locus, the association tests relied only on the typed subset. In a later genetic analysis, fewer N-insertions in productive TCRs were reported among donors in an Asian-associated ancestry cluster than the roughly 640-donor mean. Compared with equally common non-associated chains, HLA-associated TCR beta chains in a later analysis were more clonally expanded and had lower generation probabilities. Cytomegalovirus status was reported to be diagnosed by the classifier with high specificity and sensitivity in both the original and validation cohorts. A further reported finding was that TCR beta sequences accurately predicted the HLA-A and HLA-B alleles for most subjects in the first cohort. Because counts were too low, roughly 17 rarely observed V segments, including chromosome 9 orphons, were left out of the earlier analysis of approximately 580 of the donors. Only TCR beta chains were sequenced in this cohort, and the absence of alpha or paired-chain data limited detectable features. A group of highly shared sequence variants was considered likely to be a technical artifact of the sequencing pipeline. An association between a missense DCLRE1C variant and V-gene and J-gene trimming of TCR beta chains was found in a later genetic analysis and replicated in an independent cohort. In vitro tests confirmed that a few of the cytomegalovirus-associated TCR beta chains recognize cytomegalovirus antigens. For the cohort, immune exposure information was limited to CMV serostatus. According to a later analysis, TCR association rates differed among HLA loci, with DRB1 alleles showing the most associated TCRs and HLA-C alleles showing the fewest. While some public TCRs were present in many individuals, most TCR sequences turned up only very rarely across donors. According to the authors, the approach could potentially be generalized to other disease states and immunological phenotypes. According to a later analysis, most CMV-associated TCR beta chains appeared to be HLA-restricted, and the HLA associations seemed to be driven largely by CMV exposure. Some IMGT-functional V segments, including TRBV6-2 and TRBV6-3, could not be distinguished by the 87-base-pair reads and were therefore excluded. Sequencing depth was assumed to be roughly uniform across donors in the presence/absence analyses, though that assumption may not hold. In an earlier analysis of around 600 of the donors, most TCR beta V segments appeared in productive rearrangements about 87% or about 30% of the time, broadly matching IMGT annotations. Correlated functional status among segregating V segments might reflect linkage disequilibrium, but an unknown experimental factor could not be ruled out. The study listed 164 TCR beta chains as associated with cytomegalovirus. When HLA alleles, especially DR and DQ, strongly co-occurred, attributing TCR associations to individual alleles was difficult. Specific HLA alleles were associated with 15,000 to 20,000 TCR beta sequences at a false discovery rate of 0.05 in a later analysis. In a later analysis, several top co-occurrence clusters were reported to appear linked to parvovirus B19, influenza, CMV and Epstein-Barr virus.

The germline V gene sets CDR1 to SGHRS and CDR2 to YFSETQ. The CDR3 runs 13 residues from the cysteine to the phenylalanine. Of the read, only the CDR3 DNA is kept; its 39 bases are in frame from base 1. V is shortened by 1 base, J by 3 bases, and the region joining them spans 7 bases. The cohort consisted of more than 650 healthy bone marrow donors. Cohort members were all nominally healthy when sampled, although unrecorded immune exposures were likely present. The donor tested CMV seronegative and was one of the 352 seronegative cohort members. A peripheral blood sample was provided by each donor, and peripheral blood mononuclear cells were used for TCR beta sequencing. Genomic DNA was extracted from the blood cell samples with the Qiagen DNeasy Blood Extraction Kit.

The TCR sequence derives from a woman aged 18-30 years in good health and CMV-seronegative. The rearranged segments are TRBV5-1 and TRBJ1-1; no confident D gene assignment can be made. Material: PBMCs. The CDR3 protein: CASSLTPHTEAFF. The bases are TGCGCCAGCAGCTTGACACCGCACACTGAAGCTTTCTTT.